The 21 T cell receptor beta chains listed next were all sequenced from one sample in a study of Ad26.COV2.S vaccination and SARS-CoV-2 variants. Data came from immunoSEQ multiplex PCR; TCRdb stores just in-frame clones and leaves some out. The sample has around 340,000 clones, 80% to 90% seen once. The treatment here: some 19 received Ad26.COV2.S at low or high dose, single or two shots; about 5 received placebo; per-sample allocation not given. Following the first vaccine or placebo injection, samples were taken on day 63. Sequencing was performed on peripheral blood, taken in a trial of Ad26.COV2.S vaccine versus placebo. These receptors were collected from a person between 18 and 65 years old who received the Ad26.COV2.S COVID-19 vaccine or a placebo.

Here the CDR3 reads CSVEVTADTQYF. CDR3 in DNA: TGCAGCGTTGAAGTTACAGCAGATACGCAGTATTTT. The V gene is TRBV29-1, the J gene TRBJ2-3; D ambiguous. Trimming pared 1 base from V and 4 bases from J, leaving 6 bases between. The germline V gene has CDR1 SQVTM and CDR2 ANQGSEA. The CDR3 loop spans 12 amino acids.

This sequence joins TRBV19 and TRBJ1-2; no clear D gene. Germline CDR1 LNHDA, CDR2 SQIVND (reference sequence). The germline V and J ends were trimmed by 3 bases and 6 bases, with 17 bases remaining between them. The CDR3 is made up of 15 amino acids. The CDR3 DNA sequence: TGTGCCAGTAGTATCGGGTCCCCCGGGATGGATGGCTACACCTTC. It translates to CASSIGSPGMDGYTF.

The CDR3 loop reads CASGAGSYGYTF. In DNA form, the CDR3 reads TGTGCCAGCGGGGCAGGGAGCTATGGCTACACCTTC. The chain recombines TRBV12-3 or TRBV12-4 with TRBJ1-2; possible D gene TRBD1, 5 bases. This CDR3 spans 12 amino acids. V gave up 8 bases and J gave up 4 bases, with 11 bases separating them.

The chain is built from TRBV19 and TRBJ2-3; D not resolved. The CDR3 extends over 12 amino acids. Trimming shortened V by 5 bases and J by 7 bases, and 10 bases separated the two germline ends. The germline V gene encodes CDR1 LNHDA and CDR2 SQIVND (reference sequence). CDR3 sequence: CASSSDAYTQYF. DNA for the CDR3: TGTGCCAGTAGTTCGGACGCGTATACGCAGTATTTT.

This clone was detected only once. The V and J genes are TRBV7-8 and TRBJ1-1, with 7 nucleotides matching TRBD1. Germline V CDR1 and CDR2: SGHVS, FQNEAQ. J was trimmed by 4 bases and V by 1 base; bases with no gene match: 6. The CDR3 loop spans 15 amino acids. The CDR3 nucleotides are TGTGCCAGCAGCTTAGTAGCCCAGGGGGGCACTGAAGCTTTCTTT. Translating it yields CASSLVAQGGTEAFF.

The rearrangement joins TRBV28 to TRBJ2-1; 8 bases are a match to TRBD1. Germline V gene data show CDR1 as MDHEN and CDR2 as SYDVKM. The CDR3 consists of 14 residues. The V and J ends lost 6 bases and 5 bases, in that order; junction bases with no gene match: 6. The CDR3: CASSLQGGNNEQFF. The CDR3 DNA follows: TGTGCCAGCAGCCTACAGGGGGGAAACAATGAGCAGTTCTTC. The variable domain in full, completed from reference TRBV28 and TRBJ2-1, reads DVKVTQSSRYLVKRTGEKVFLECVQDMDHENMFWYRQDPGLGLRLIYFSYDVKMKEKGDIPEGYSVSREKKERFSLILESASTNQTSMYLCASSLQGGNNEQFFGPGTRLTVL.

This clone was counted a single time. J is TRBJ2-1 and V is TRBV7-9, with 9 bases matching TRBD1. V lost 4 bases and J lost 1; bases outside the gene matches: 2. The germline gives CDR1 SEHNR, CDR2 FQNEAQ (reference sequence). The CDR3 has 15 amino acids. CDR3 residues: CASSYDRGSYNEQFF. CDR3 coding DNA: TGTGCCAGCAGCTACGACAGGGGGTCCTACAATGAGCAGTTCTTC. The entire variable domain, with the rest obtained from reference TRBV7-9 and TRBJ2-1, is as follows: DTGVSQNPRHKITKRGQNVTFRCDPISEHNRLYWYRQTLGQGPEFLTYFQNEAQLEKSRLLSDRFSAERPKGSFSTLEIQRTEQGDSAMYLCASSYDRGSYNEQFFGPGTRLTVL.

The V gene is TRBV18, the J gene TRBJ2-1; TRBD2 agrees at 8 bases. The germline V gene has CDR1 KGHSH and CDR2 LQKENI. The ends lost 0 bases at V and 5 bases at J; junction bases unmatched: 6. The CDR3 has 16 amino acids. The CDR3 bases are TGTGCCAGCTCACCACCGGTCTCTAGCGGGCACAATGAGCAGTTCTTC. Translated, it gives CASSPPVSSGHNEQFF.

J is TRBJ2-1 and V is TRBV7-9; D is uncertain. Trimming cost V 1 base and J 12 bases, with 10 bases left between them. Germline values: CDR1 SEHNR, CDR2 FQNEAQ (reference sequence). The CDR3 loop spans 12 amino acids. The CDR3 nucleotides read TGTGCCAGCAGCTTAGGAAGGGATGGGCAGTTCTTC. Translating it yields CASSLGRDGQFF.

This chain joins TRBV9 and TRBJ2-3, with TRBD2 identical over 7 bases. Germline V gene lookup returns CDR1 SGDLS and CDR2 YYNGEE. V was clipped by 0 bases and J by 8 bases; unmatched bases: 0. The CDR3 spans 12 residues. The CDR3 region has the DNA TGTGCCAGCAGCGTAGGCGGGGGTACGCAGTATTTT. Its translation: CASSVGGGTQYF.

In its sample, this clone was seen a few times. The gene calls are TRBV4-2 and TRBJ1-2; 9 nucleotides align to TRBD1. J lost 9 bases, V lost 3 bases, and 8 bases had no gene match. There are 14 residues in the CDR3. The V gene's germline CDR1 is LGHNA and CDR2 YNFKEQ. CDR3: CASSQNPGQGSYTF. CDR3 sequence (DNA): TGTGCCAGCAGCCAGAATCCGGGACAGGGAAGCTACACCTTC.

The chain is built from TRBV6-5 and TRBJ2-1, with D uncertain. This CDR3 spans 15 amino acids. The V gene's germline CDR1 is MNHEY and CDR2 SVGAGI. Deletions cut 8 bases from V and 0 bases from J, with 14 bases between. The CDR3 bases are TGTGCCAGCCGCGTCATGGACGGCTCCTACAATGAGCAGTTCTTC. Translation: CASRVMDGSYNEQFF.

The chain carries TRBV7-9 and TRBJ2-1; 9 positions match TRBD1. This CDR3 comprises 16 residues. Looked up from germline, CDR1 is SEHNR and CDR2 is FQNEAQ (reference sequence). The V segment lost 5 bases and the J segment 6 bases; nucleotides outside the gene matches: 11. CDR3 residues: CASSVTGQGSGNEQFF. The CDR3 DNA is TGTGCCAGCAGCGTAACGGGACAGGGAAGCGGCAATGAGCAGTTCTTC.

The chain uses TRBV3-1 (or the pseudogene TRBV3-2) and TRBJ1-4; 7 bases are shared with TRBD1. The CDR3 totals 15 residues. V was pared by 1 base and J by 8 bases, with 7 bases of the junction left unmatched. Germline CDR1 LGHDT, CDR2 YNNKEL (reference sequence). The CDR3 DNA is TGTGCCAGCAGCCAAGCAAGACAGGGAAAAGAAAAACTGTTTTTT. It encodes CASSQARQGKEKLFF.

This clone was observed a handful of times. The sample carries other DNA sequences with the same CDR3. The DNA of the CDR3 is TGCGCCAGCAGCTTGATCCAGGGAACTGAAGCTTTCTTT. Translating gives CASSLIQGTEAFF. This chain connects TRBV5-1 to TRBJ1-1; maybe TRBD1 (5 bases). Germline lookup yields CDR1 SGHRS and CDR2 YFSETQ. V was cut by 1 base and J by 5 bases, with 9 bases left in between. This CDR3 contains 13 residues. Variable domain in full (rest from reference TRBV5-1 and TRBJ1-1): KAGVTQTPRYLIKTRGQQVTLSCSPISGHRSVSWYQQTPGQGLQFLFEYFSETQRNKGNFPGRFSGRQFSNSRSEMNVSTLELGDSALYLCASSLIQGTEAFFGQGTRLTVV.

Here the CDR3 reads CASSLYQANTEAFF. The CDR3 DNA sequence: TGTGCCAGCAGCTTATATCAGGCGAACACTGAAGCTTTCTTT. The chain has TRBV7-2 and TRBJ1-1; the D is unclear. The CDR3 loop spans 14 amino acids. Per germline, CDR1 SGHTA and CDR2 FQGNSA. Trimming took off 2 bases at V and 1 base at J, with 8 bases between the two ends.

In its sample, this clone was seen a few times. The sample holds other DNA sequences that translate to the same CDR3. The chain employs TRBV6-5 and TRBJ1-1; D is unresolved. The CDR3 contains 15 residues. Germline CDR1 reads MNHEY; CDR2 reads SVGAGI. V gave up 0 bases and J gave up 0 bases, with 8 bases separating them. The CDR3 bases are TGTGCCAGCAGTTACTCAAGACGGATGAACACTGAAGCTTTCTTT. Protein sequence: CASSYSRRMNTEAFF.

The J gene is TRBJ2-1, the V gene TRBV4-3; D uncertain. Germline loops: CDR1 LGHNA, CDR2 YSLEER. The CDR3 covers 16 residues. V lost 1 base to trimming and J lost 0 bases, with 10 bases between them. The CDR3 coding sequence is TGCGCCAGCAGCCAAGGGCCCGGTTACTCCTACAATGAGCAGTTCTTC. This gives the protein CASSQGPGYSYNEQFF.

The chain employs TRBV7-8 and TRBJ1-3; D gene unclear. In germline, CDR1 is SGHVS, CDR2 FQNEAQ. The V end was cut by 6 bases, the J end by 5 bases, with 11 bases between. This CDR3 is built from 13 residues. CDR3: CASSDAWRNTIYF. Written as DNA, the CDR3 is TGTGCCAGCAGTGACGCCTGGAGAAACACCATATATTTT.

The V and J genes are TRBV2 and TRBJ1-1, with no clear D. The CDR3 runs to 14 residues. V gave up 4 bases and J gave up 6 bases, with 15 bases separating them. In germline, CDR1 is SNHLY, CDR2 FYNNEI. The CDR3: CASSVEALGAEAFF. The CDR3, as DNA: TGTGCCAGCAGTGTTGAAGCCTTGGGCGCTGAAGCTTTCTTT.

V usage is TRBV9 and J usage is TRBJ1-1; the D is unclear. Germline V CDR1 and CDR2: SGDLS, YYNGEE. V lost 0 bases to trimming and J lost 0 bases, with 9 bases between them. The CDR3 spans 15 residues. The CDR3 region has the DNA TGTGCCAGCAGCGTAGTACCCGGGTTGAACACTGAAGCTTTCTTT. It is translated as CASSVVPGLNTEAFF. The whole variable domain, remainder taken from reference TRBV9 and TRBJ1-1, is DSGVTQTPKHLITATGQRVTLRCSPRSGDLSVYWYQQSLDQGLQFLIQYYNGEERAKGNILERFSAQQFPDLHSELNLSSLELGDSALYFCASSVVPGLNTEAFFGQGTRLTVV.